Included here is one TCR beta chain sequence, with context. Its antigen is as yet unknown. PCR was performed using 60 Vbeta and 13 Jbeta primers. The repertoire was sequenced with immunoSEQ multiplex PCR; TCRdb's copy has only in-frame clones and lacks some. The data hold around 190,000 clones, with around three quarters observed a single time. The data belong to a study of cytomegalovirus exposure and HLA in healthy donors. Whole-study findings and limits: Diagnosis of cytomegalovirus status made by the classifier reportedly showed high specificity and sensitivity.

The CDR3 has 17 amino acids. Germline trimming cut 7 bases from V and 2 bases from J; bases unmatched to any gene: 16. Germline V gene data show CDR1 as SQVTM and CDR2 as ANQGSEA. Sequenced input: PBMCs. This TCR was sampled from a woman aged 25-40 years in good health and CMV-seropositive. The chain couples TRBV29-1 to TRBJ2-1; 8 bases are shared with TRBD2. The chain's CDR3 is CSATDSGRNPTYNEQFF. CDR3 nucleotide sequence: TGCAGCGCCACTGACAGCGGGAGAAACCCGACCTACAATGAGCAGTTCTTC.